The TCR beta chain under discussion was sequenced for a study of blood T cells in healthy people across ages. The second PCR ran about 6 to 12 cycles with a sample-barcoded 5' primer and J-beta primers. In TCRdb, the 5' RACE reads were re-called with MiXCR into one record per CDR3 protein. The profile shows fewer than 2,000,000 distinct CDR3 sequences, approximately 39% of them singletons. This clonotype appeared once. Antigen unknown. With 5 bases removed from V and 5 bases from J, the gap between germline ends came to 9 bases. Looked up from germline, CDR1 is LNHNV and CDR2 is YYDKDF (reference sequence). The CDR3 is made up of 13 amino acids. Overall study results and limits: Estimates based on one million T cells were treated as lower bounds.

The TCR was taken from a human donor in good health. Sequenced input: blood. This chain uses TRBV15 with TRBJ2-2; possible D gene TRBD1, 5 bases. The CDR3 bases are TGTGCCACCAGCCCCAGACAGACCGGGGAGCTGTTTTTT. Protein product: CATSPRQTGELFF.